One and the same sample provided the 31 T cell receptor beta chains below, sequenced in a study of T-cell reconstitution after alpha-beta-depleted transplantation in children. Preparation of the TCRbeta library used unique molecular identifiers. A single record per CDR3 protein comes from TCRdb applying MiXCR to the PCR reads. Of about 200,000 distinct CDR3 sequences in the sample, approximately 6.3% are singletons; the top ten hold 5% to 6.5%. The sequencing used PBMCs, collected before TCRalphabeta/CD19-depleted stem cell transplant. The receptor source for this set is a boy between 2 and 15 years old with acute lymphoblastic leukemia, due to receive a stem cell transplant.

This clonotype was seen at least ten times. The V call is TRBV12-3 or TRBV12-4, the J call TRBJ2-3, with D possibly being TRBD1 (6 bases). Trimming took off 1 base at V and 5 bases at J, with 13 bases between the two ends. The CDR3 has 15 amino acids. DNA of the CDR3: TGTGCCAGCAGTTTAGGTGACAGGTTTGTAGATACGCAGTATTTT. Its protein is CASSLGDRFVDTQYF.

J is TRBJ2-5 and V is TRBV18, with D perhaps assigned TRBD1 or TRBD2 (5 bases each). In germline, CDR1 is KGHSH, CDR2 LQKENI. Trimming shortened V by 3 bases and J by 5 bases, and 13 bases separated the two germline ends. The CDR3 is 14 residues long. In nucleotides, the CDR3 is TGTGCCAGCTCACCGGTCCGGGGACGCGAGACCCAGTACTTC. It codes for CASSPVRGRETQYF.

This clonotype was observed many times. The rearrangement uses TRBV25-1 and TRBJ2-5; 8 bases fit TRBD2. The CDR3 is 15 residues long. Per germline, CDR1 MGHDK and CDR2 SYGVNS. V lost 4 bases and J lost 3; bases outside the gene matches: 7. Here the CDR3 reads CASSALGLGEETQYF. Written as DNA, the CDR3 is TGTGCCAGCAGTGCCCTGGGACTAGGGGAAGAGACCCAGTACTTC.

This clonotype occurred many times. The chain is built from TRBV7-2 and TRBJ2-2; possible D gene TRBD2, 6 bases. V was shortened by 3 bases and J by 3 bases, with 14 bases between the two germline ends. Looked up from germline, CDR1 is SGHTA and CDR2 is FQGNSA. There are 16 residues in the CDR3. The CDR3 loop reads CASSLGRETDTGELFF. Here the CDR3 DNA reads TGTGCCAGCAGCTTGGGACGGGAGACGGACACCGGGGAGCTGTTTTTT.

This clonotype occurred many times. The chain is built from TRBV6-4 and TRBJ2-1; tentative D call: TRBD2 (6 bases). Deletions cut 4 bases from V and 8 bases from J, with 12 bases between. Germline assignment: CDR1 MRHNA and CDR2 SNTAGT. The CDR3 sequence is 13 residues long. CDR3 in amino acids: CASSVGGKDEQFF. The CDR3 coding sequence is TGTGCCAGCAGTGTAGGAGGGAAGGATGAGCAGTTCTTC.

In its sample, this clonotype was seen many times. This chain connects TRBV28 to TRBJ2-2, with TRBD2 matching over 14 bases. The ends lost 5 bases at V and 2 bases at J; junction bases unmatched: 7. Germline V gives CDR1 MDHEN, CDR2 SYDVKM. The CDR3 is made up of 18 amino acids. The CDR3 region is CASSNPGLAGVNTGELFF. The DNA for the CDR3 is TGTGCCAGCAGTAACCCGGGACTAGCGGGAGTTAACACCGGGGAGCTGTTTTTT.

This clonotype was recorded many times. The chain couples TRBV12-3 or TRBV12-4 to TRBJ2-7; 7 nucleotides line up with TRBD1. CDR3 length: 12 residues. Unmatched junction bases numbered 1, after V lost 2 bases and J lost 6 bases. This chain's CDR3 is CASSLPGGEQYF. CDR3 in DNA: TGTGCCAGCAGTTTACCAGGGGGCGAGCAGTACTTC.

This sequence joins TRBV7-9 and TRBJ2-7; 10 positions match TRBD1. Germline trimming cut 5 bases from V and 3 bases from J; bases unmatched to any gene: 10. Germline CDR1 and CDR2: SEHNR and FQNEAQ (reference sequence). The CDR3 runs 16 residues. CDR3 nucleotide sequence: TGTGCCAGCAGCCTGGTGCCGGGACAGGGGATCTACGAGCAGTACTTC. It encodes CASSLVPGQGIYEQYF.

This clonotype was detected ten times or more. The V gene is TRBV12-3 or TRBV12-4, the J gene TRBJ2-7; 7 nucleotides line up with TRBD1. J was trimmed by 1 base and V by 3 bases; bases with no gene match: 6. The CDR3 runs 15 residues. CDR3 residues: CASSFQGGRSYEQYF. The CDR3 DNA is TGTGCCAGCAGTTTCCAAGGGGGCAGGTCCTACGAGCAGTACTTC.

The chain is built from TRBV6-2 or TRBV6-3 and TRBJ2-7; no clear D. The V end lost 5 bases, the J end lost 4 bases, and 9 bases lay between the germline ends. Germline CDR1 MNHEY, CDR2 SVGEGT. The CDR3 has 12 amino acids. CDR3 in DNA: TGTGCCAGCAGTACGTCTTTATACGAGCAGTACTTC. This translates into CASSTSLYEQYF.

This clonotype was recorded many times. V and J are TRBV4-1 and TRBJ2-1, with unresolved D. The CDR3 length is 15 residues. The germline V gene encodes CDR1 MGHRA and CDR2 YSYEKL. Trimming removed 4 bases from V and 10 bases from J, with 20 bases in between. CDR3 DNA: TGCGCCAGCAGCCCAATAACAAACCGACCGACCGAGCAGTTCTTC. Protein sequence: CASSPITNRPTEQFF.

At least ten counts were recorded for this clonotype. This chain links TRBV5-1 with TRBJ2-7; no clear D gene. Trimming removed 2 bases from V and 2 bases from J, with 11 bases in between. Germline loops: CDR1 SGHRS, CDR2 YFSETQ. The CDR3 runs to 14 residues. This chain's CDR3 is CASSLGGGTYEQYF. CDR3 sequence (DNA): TGCGCCAGCAGCTTAGGCGGCGGTACCTACGAGCAGTACTTC. The variable domain in full, with the rest retrieved from reference TRBV5-1 and TRBJ2-7, is KAGVTQTPRYLIKTRGQQVTLSCSPISGHRSVSWYQQTPGQGLQFLFEYFSETQRNKGNFPGRFSGRQFSNSRSEMNVSTLELGDSALYLCASSLGGGTYEQYFGPGTRLTVT.

The rearrangement joins TRBV3-1 to TRBJ2-3; 7 nucleotides align to TRBD1. CDR3 length equals 16 residues. Germline V CDR1 and CDR2: LGHDT, YNNKEL (reference sequence). V lost 2 bases and J lost 6; bases outside the gene matches: 11. The CDR3 bases are TGTGCCAGCAGCCAAAGACAGGGCTTATTTACCGATACGCAGTATTTT. This encodes CASSQRQGLFTDTQYF.

This clonotype appeared many times. This chain links TRBV5-1 with TRBJ2-2, with 10 bases aligning to TRBD1. Losses at the gene ends were 4 bases for V and 4 bases for J; bases not matched to a gene: 7. The CDR3 runs 16 residues. Germline V gene sequence: CDR1 SGHRS, CDR2 YFSETQ. In DNA form, the CDR3 reads TGCGCCAGCAGCGATACCGGGACAGGGGTCACCGGGGAGCTGTTTTTT. Translating it yields CASSDTGTGVTGELFF.

This chain uses TRBV29-1 with TRBJ2-1, with D hard to call. Trimming took 7 bases from V and 0 from J, leaving 10 bases between them. CDR1 and CDR2 (germline): SQVTM, ANQGSEA. The CDR3 contains 13 residues. The DNA of the CDR3 is TGCAGCGCTGACTCGAGCTCCTACAATGAGCAGTTCTTC. Its translation is CSADSSSYNEQFF.

The sample holds a few counts of this clonotype. V usage is TRBV7-2 and J usage is TRBJ1-2; no reliable D call. V was trimmed by 3 bases and J by 6 bases, leaving 11 bases between them. The germline V gene has CDR1 SGHTA and CDR2 FQGNSA. The CDR3 covers 13 residues. The DNA for the CDR3 is TGTGCCAGCAGCTTCACACCGATAGATGGCTACACCTTC. This codes for CASSFTPIDGYTF.

This clonotype has more than one count but fewer than ten. The chain uses TRBV5-1 and TRBJ2-2; TRBD1 or TRBD2 may be the D gene (5 bases each). Germline CDR1 reads SGHRS; CDR2 reads YFSETQ. The CDR3 is made up of 18 amino acids. V shed 0 bases and J shed 0 bases, with 15 bases lying between them. This CDR3 is CASSLGFARDANTGELFF. CDR3 sequence (DNA): TGCGCCAGCAGCTTGGGTTTTGCTCGGGACGCGAACACCGGGGAGCTGTTTTTT.

This clonotype was counted ten times or more. The V gene is TRBV28, the J gene TRBJ2-7; 8 bases fit TRBD2. The CDR3 length is 13 residues. CDR1 and CDR2 from the germline V gene are MDHEN and SYDVKM. J was trimmed by 4 bases and V by 4 bases; bases with no gene match: 3. The CDR3 sequence: CASSSGGPYEQYF. CDR3 sequence (DNA): TGTGCCAGCAGTTCGGGGGGGCCGTACGAGCAGTACTTC. The full variable domain, in which reference TRBV28 and TRBJ2-7 provide the parts outside the CDR3, is DVKVTQSSRYLVKRTGEKVFLECVQDMDHENMFWYRQDPGLGLRLIYFSYDVKMKEKGDIPEGYSVSREKKERFSLILESASTNQTSMYLCASSSGGPYEQYFGPGTRLTVT.

This clonotype was seen many times. This sequence joins TRBV12-3 or TRBV12-4 and TRBJ2-1; 7 bases map to TRBD2. This CDR3 spans 13 amino acids. V lost 5 bases and J lost 13; bases outside the gene matches: 11. The CDR3 region is CASSQTTGEGQFF. The CDR3 DNA reads TGTGCCAGCAGTCAAACCACTGGGGAGGGTCAGTTCTTC.

The V gene is TRBV5-1, the J gene TRBJ2-7, with 12 positions matching TRBD2. CDR1 and CDR2 from the germline V gene are SGHRS and YFSETQ. Trimming removed 6 bases from V and 6 bases from J; junction bases left unmatched: 7. The CDR3 covers 14 residues. This chain's CDR3 is CASIPPGLAGEQYF. The CDR3 DNA is TGCGCCAGCATCCCACCGGGACTAGCGGGCGAGCAGTACTTC.

In this sample, this clonotype turned up many times. This rearrangement joins TRBV6-5 to TRBJ2-6; no reliable D call. V lost 0 bases, J lost 1 base, and 7 bases lay in between. From germline, CDR1 is MNHEY and CDR2 SVGAGI. The CDR3 runs 16 residues. The CDR3 DNA reads TGTGCCAGCAGTTACTCGACCAGTTCTGGGGCCAACGTCCTGACTTTC. Protein product: CASSYSTSSGANVLTF.

V and J are TRBV7-8 and TRBJ2-7; D may correspond to TRBD1 or TRBD2 (5 bases each). Trimming removed 7 bases at V and 6 bases at J, with 13 bases between. Germline V CDR1 and CDR2: SGHVS, FQNEAQ. The CDR3 runs 12 residues. The CDR3 loop reads CASTQGEGEQYF. The DNA of the CDR3 is TGTGCCAGCACCCAGGGCGAGGGCGAGCAGTACTTC.

This clonotype was seen many times. The gene calls are TRBV3-1 and TRBJ2-7; possibly TRBD2 for D (6 bases). Germline assignment: CDR1 LGHDT and CDR2 YNNKEL (reference sequence). This CDR3 comprises 15 residues. V gave up 0 bases and J gave up 7 bases, with 16 bases separating them. In nucleotides, the CDR3 is TGTGCCAGCAGCCAAGACTCTATCGGGAGAGGGGAGCAGTACTTC. Its translation: CASSQDSIGRGEQYF.

This clonotype has just a few counts. The chain uses TRBV20-1 and TRBJ1-2; unclear D gene. The germline gives CDR1 DFQATT, CDR2 SNEGSKA (reference sequence). The CDR3 covers 16 residues. Trimming removed 1 base from V and 0 bases from J, with 15 bases in between. As DNA, the CDR3 is TGCAGTGCTAGAGTTTTCTTTGCCTCGGCTAACTATGGCTACACCTTC. As protein: CSARVFFASANYGYTF.

This clonotype was found once. A single base separates this from a much larger clone, so it may be a read error. The CDR3 carries no conserved terminal phenylalanine or tryptophan, so it likely arises from a read error. The chain combines TRBV27 with TRBJ2-7; TRBD2 agrees at 8 bases. Unmatched junction bases numbered 6, after V lost 6 bases and J lost 2 bases. CDR1 is MNHEY, CDR2 SMNVEV, per germline (reference sequence). The CDR3 has 14 amino acids. In nucleotides, the CDR3 is TGTGCCAGCAGCCCCGTTAGCGGGGCCTACGAGCAGTACTAC. This translates into CASSPVSGAYEQYY.

In its sample, this clonotype was seen many times. The chain recombines TRBV15 with TRBJ2-6; D gene unclear. Germline assignment: CDR1 LNHNV and CDR2 YYDKDF (reference sequence). Trimming stripped 5 bases from V and 0 bases from J, with 8 bases between. This CDR3 has 15 residues. The CDR3 reads CATSSDFSGANVLTF. CDR3 in DNA: TGTGCCACCAGCTCAGATTTCTCTGGGGCCAACGTCCTGACTTTC.

This clonotype was detected ten times or more. This chain links TRBV9 with TRBJ2-1; D gene uncertain. Germline assignment: CDR1 SGDLS and CDR2 YYNGEE. The ends were cut back, 1 base at V and 1 base at J, with 6 bases in the middle. CDR3 size: 14 residues. The CDR3: CASSVRDSYNEQFF. CDR3 DNA: TGTGCCAGCAGCGTACGCGATTCCTACAATGAGCAGTTCTTC.

This clonotype occurred many times. This sequence joins TRBV6-2 or TRBV6-3 and TRBJ2-7; D possibly corresponds to TRBD2 (5 bases). V was pared by 5 bases and J by 4 bases, with 12 bases between. In germline, CDR1 is MNHEY, CDR2 SVGEGT. The CDR3 spans 13 residues. The CDR3 nucleotides are TGTGCCAGCAGTGAGAGAGGAGGATACGAGCAGTACTTC. This gives the protein CASSERGGYEQYF.

This clonotype was detected ten times or more. The chain combines TRBV5-1 with TRBJ2-1; 12 bases are a match to TRBD1. The CDR3 has 15 amino acids. Germline assignment: CDR1 SGHRS and CDR2 YFSETQ. The J segment lost 9 bases and the V segment lost 4 bases, leaving 8 bases of the junction unmatched. This CDR3 is CASSTGTGGFVEQFF. The DNA for the CDR3 is TGCGCCAGCAGCACCGGGACAGGGGGCTTTGTTGAGCAGTTCTTC.

The chain joins TRBV14 to TRBJ2-3; D is uncertain. The CDR3 length is 12 residues. V lost 6 bases and J 0 bases, leaving 4 bases between the germline ends. Germline-derived CDR1 and CDR2 are SGHDN and FVKESK. In DNA, the CDR3 is TGTGCCAGCAGAGGCAGCACAGATACGCAGTATTTT. It encodes CASRGSTDTQYF.

This clonotype occurred many times. The chain couples TRBV28 to TRBJ2-3, with TRBD2 matching over 12 bases. The germline CDR1 and CDR2 sequences are MDHEN and SYDVKM. The J segment lost 5 bases and the V segment lost 4 bases, leaving 7 bases of the junction unmatched. This CDR3 region has 16 residues. CDR3 sequence (DNA): TGTGCCAGCAGTTCCCCTGTGGGACTAGCGGGAGATACGCAGTATTTT. Translation gives CASSSPVGLAGDTQYF.